This T cell receptor beta chain emerged from a study of T cell responses to AZD1222 COVID-19 vaccine. Points from the study as a whole: Researchers took repertoire samples only after the peak T cell response had come. Possibly, clonal diversity was underestimated; donors were largely white British and included more females.

Concerning this clone itself: Its antigen is not known.

Here immunoSEQ multiplex PCR was the method, and the copy in TCRdb shows in-frame clones only, minus some. The sample records more than 95,000 clones, approximately 90% being singletons. V gave up 3 bases and J gave up 4 bases, with 10 bases separating them. The germline V gene has CDR1 LNHDA and CDR2 SQIVND (reference sequence). The CDR3 loop spans 15 amino acids. J is TRBJ2-6 and V is TRBV19; D is unresolved. This specimen was peripheral blood, taken 28 days after the second AZD1222 dose. The sequence was collected from an adult who received the AZD1222 COVID-19 vaccine. The CDR3 reads CASSMGPRGANVLTF. The DNA of the CDR3 is TGTGCCAGTAGTATGGGCCCTAGGGGGGCCAACGTCCTGACTTTC. Full variable domain (rest looked up from reference TRBV19 and TRBJ2-6): DGGITQSPKYLFRKEGQNVTLSCEQNLNHDAMYWYRQDPGQGLRLIYYSQIVNDFQKGDIAEGYSVSREKKESFPLTVTSAQKNPTAFYLCASSMGPRGANVLTFGAGSRLTVL.